This entry lists 13 T cell receptor beta chains sequenced from one sample in a study of control samples from healthy donors and cancer patients. Profiled with immunoSEQ multiplex PCR; TCRdb holds only in-frame clones, not every one. The sample consists of roughly 40,000 clones, 92% of them appearing once. Material for sequencing was blood. The receptors here all came from a woman in her fifties or sixties in good health.

This clone was seen only a few times. The genes are TRBV28 and TRBJ2-7; D tentatively reads TRBD1 or TRBD2 (6 bases each). V lost 2 bases and J lost 3, with 11 bases in between. The CDR3 has 14 residues. Germline loops: CDR1 MDHEN, CDR2 SYDVKM. The CDR3 spells CASSLIGGIYEQYF. As DNA, the CDR3 is TGTGCCAGCAGTTTAATAGGGGGGATCTACGAGCAGTACTTC. The full variable domain, with the rest looked up from reference TRBV28 and TRBJ2-7, is DVKVTQSSRYLVKRTGEKVFLECVQDMDHENMFWYRQDPGLGLRLIYFSYDVKMKEKGDIPEGYSVSREKKERFSLILESASTNQTSMYLCASSLIGGIYEQYFGPGTRLTVT.

The chain recombines TRBV19 with TRBJ2-1, with TRBD2 identical over 8 bases. From germline, CDR1 is LNHDA and CDR2 SQIVND (reference sequence). With 6 bases clipped from V and 4 bases from J, the junction kept 11 bases outside the gene matches. CDR3 length equals 16 residues. This CDR3 reads CASSPRGGLAYNEQFF. CDR3 DNA: TGTGCCAGTAGCCCACGGGGGGGCCTAGCTTACAATGAGCAGTTCTTC. Based on the CDR3 plus reference TRBV19 and TRBJ2-1, the full variable domain is DGGITQSPKYLFRKEGQNVTLSCEQNLNHDAMYWYRQDPGQGLRLIYYSQIVNDFQKGDIAEGYSVSREKKESFPLTVTSAQKNPTAFYLCASSPRGGLAYNEQFFGPGTRLTVL.

This clone was counted only a few times. The chain recombines TRBV5-6 with TRBJ2-5; D is unresolved. V shed 1 base and J shed 0 bases, with 4 bases lying between them. The CDR3 is made up of 13 amino acids. Looked up from germline, CDR1 is SGHDT and CDR2 is YYEEEE. CDR3 bases: TGTGCCAGCAGCTTGCCGGACCAAGAGACCCAGTACTTC. Translation gives CASSLPDQETQYF.

This clone was detected a few times. The gene calls are TRBV7-2 and TRBJ1-2, with 7 nucleotides matching TRBD1. From germline, CDR1 is SGHTA and CDR2 FQGNSA. With V trimmed by 1 base and J by 0 bases, 5 bases remained unmatched. The CDR3 has 16 amino acids. The CDR3 sequence: CASSLGRQGANYGYTF. CDR3 in DNA: TGTGCCAGCAGCTTAGGGCGACAGGGCGCTAACTATGGCTACACCTTC.

The chain carries TRBV6-5 and TRBJ1-5, with D maybe TRBD1 (6 bases). V lost 2 bases to trimming and J lost 0 bases, with 11 bases between them. CDR1 and CDR2 from the germline V gene are MNHEY and SVGAGI. CDR3 size: 16 residues. CDR3 in amino acids: CASSYPDSVSNQPQHF. The CDR3 coding sequence is TGTGCCAGCAGTTACCCGGACAGTGTTAGCAATCAGCCCCAGCATTTT.

This clone was observed a single time. The rearrangement uses TRBV10-3 and TRBJ2-1; TRBD1 or TRBD2 may be the D gene (5 bases each). The CDR3 has 12 residues. V lost 3 bases and J lost 14, with 14 bases in between. Germline-derived CDR1 and CDR2 are ENHRY and SYGVKD. The CDR3 protein is CAISDEGPGEFF. In DNA form, the CDR3 reads TGTGCCATCAGTGATGAGGGGCCCGGTGAGTTCTTC.

The rearrangement joins TRBV28 to TRBJ2-5, with 9 bases fitting TRBD2. The V and J ends lost 4 bases and 4 bases, in that order; junction bases with no gene match: 7. CDR1 is MDHEN, CDR2 SYDVKM, per germline. The CDR3 has 15 amino acids. DNA for the CDR3: TGTGCCAGCAGTTCCTCGCGGGGGGGCCGAGAGACCCAGTACTTC. It is translated as CASSSSRGGRETQYF.

J is TRBJ1-3 and V is TRBV2; D gene ambiguous. Looked up from germline, CDR1 is SNHLY and CDR2 is FYNNEI. Trimming pared 8 bases from V and 0 bases from J, leaving 14 bases between. The CDR3 consists of 15 residues. The CDR3 protein is CASGSLVSSGNTIYF. The CDR3 DNA reads as TGTGCCAGCGGATCTTTAGTGAGCTCTGGAAACACCATATATTTT.

The V and J genes are TRBV6-2 or TRBV6-3 and TRBJ2-7, with a weak D call TRBD2 (6 bases). V was trimmed by 3 bases and J by 7 bases, leaving 13 bases between them. Germline assignment: CDR1 MNHEY and CDR2 SVGEGT. The CDR3 is made up of 13 amino acids. The CDR3 spells CASSYGGTGEQYF. The CDR3 nucleotides are TGTGCCAGCAGTTATGGGGGGACGGGGGAGCAGTACTTC.

The V call is TRBV5-1, the J call TRBJ2-5, with 9 bases that match TRBD2. Germline V gene sequence: CDR1 SGHRS, CDR2 YFSETQ. This CDR3 is built from 14 residues. Trimming at V came to 6 bases and at J to 8 bases, leaving 11 bases not matched to a gene. CDR3 nucleotide sequence: TGCGCCAGCAATCCGGGGGCTAGCGGGGAAACCCAGTACTTC. It specifies CASNPGASGETQYF.

The chain couples TRBV30 to TRBJ2-1; TRBD1 agrees at 7 bases. The CDR3 consists of 13 residues. CDR1 and CDR2 (germline): GTSNPN, SVGIG (reference sequence). V shed 5 bases, J shed 6 bases, and the junction held 7 bases outside the gene matches. As DNA, the CDR3 is TGTGCCTGGGGGATAGACAGGGCCAATGAGCAGTTCTTC. Its translation: CAWGIDRANEQFF.

The chain carries TRBV11-3 and TRBJ2-2; TRBD2 agrees at 11 bases. The trim removed 3 bases at V and 3 bases at J, leaving 6 bases unmatched. Germline loops: CDR1 SGHNT, CDR2 YENEEA. CDR3 size: 17 residues. For the CDR3, the DNA is TGTGCCAGCAGCTTCTCCGGGACTAGCGGTTACACCGGGGAGCTGTTTTTT. Translated, it gives CASSFSGTSGYTGELFF.

This clone was found once. The V call is TRBV3-1 (or the pseudogene TRBV3-2), the J call TRBJ1-1, with D uncertain. Deletions cut 0 bases from V and 4 bases from J, with 12 bases between. The CDR3 contains 15 residues. Germline V CDR1 and CDR2: LGHDT, YNNKEL (reference sequence). The chain's CDR3 is CASSQEPNLVTEAFF. The CDR3 nucleotides read TGTGCCAGCAGCCAAGAACCGAACTTAGTCACTGAAGCTTTCTTT.